These 17 T cell receptor beta chains were all obtained from the same sample, sequenced in a study of identical twins. TCRdb used MiXCR to reprocess the 5' RACE reads, holding one entry per CDR3 protein. Here the sample spans more than 650,000 distinct CDR3 sequences, around 5.7% being singletons. The sequenced material came from naive T cells sorted from blood. These TCRs come from a man younger than 35 in good health.

This clonotype has at least ten counts. The chain joins TRBV10-3 to TRBJ2-1; TRBD1 agrees at 8 bases. This CDR3 contains 13 residues. Germline CDR1 and CDR2: ENHRY and SYGVKD. V lost 5 bases and J lost 6; bases outside the gene matches: 3. The CDR3 bases are TGTGCCATCAGTCAACAGGGGGGCAATGAGCAGTTCTTC. Its protein is CAISQQGGNEQFF.

In this sample, this clonotype turned up many times. The rearrangement uses TRBV20-1 and TRBJ2-2, with D perhaps matching TRBD1 or TRBD2 (5 bases each). The germline V gene has CDR1 DFQATT and CDR2 SNEGSKA (reference sequence). V was pared by 1 base and J by 2 bases, with 11 bases between. The CDR3 covers 15 residues. CDR3 nucleotide sequence: TGCAGTGCTAGAGGAGGGGCCTCAAACACCGGGGAGCTGTTTTTT. Translation gives CSARGGASNTGELFF.

This clonotype was recorded at least ten times. This sequence joins TRBV29-1 and TRBJ2-1; 7 bases are shared with TRBD2. CDR3 length equals 10 residues. Per germline, CDR1 SQVTM and CDR2 ANQGSEA. Written as DNA, the CDR3 is TGCAGTTCGGGAGGATATGAGCAGTTCTTC. Residues: CSSGGYEQFF.

The V call is TRBV5-5, the J call TRBJ2-7, with D hard to call. The CDR3 consists of 14 residues. Germline loops: CDR1 SGHKS, CDR2 YYEKEE (reference sequence). Trimming removed 4 bases from V and 3 bases from J, with 14 bases in between. CDR3 sequence (DNA): TGTGCCAGCAGCCCTCCGGAAGAATACTACGAGCAGTACGTC. This translates into CASSPPEEYYEQYV.

Ten or more counts support this clonotype. The rearrangement uses TRBV27 and TRBJ1-2; D is uncertain. Germline-derived CDR1 and CDR2 are MNHEY and SMNVEV (reference sequence). There are 19 residues in the CDR3. V dropped 0 bases and J dropped 1 base, with 21 bases sitting between them. CDR3 sequence (DNA): TGTGCCAGCAGTTTATCCACTGATCTTACTGGGTCTTTTAACTATGGCTACACCTTC. It encodes CASSLSTDLTGSFNYGYTF.

This clonotype has a count of ten or more. The rearrangement uses TRBV5-1 and TRBJ2-1, with TRBD2 identical over 9 bases. CDR3 length equals 17 residues. V shed 4 bases, J shed 4 bases, and the junction held 12 bases outside the gene matches. Germline V CDR1 and CDR2: SGHRS, YFSETQ. This CDR3 is CASSPGSRAGGYNEQFF. The CDR3 DNA follows: TGCGCCAGCAGCCCCGGATCGAGAGCGGGGGGTTACAATGAGCAGTTCTTC.

This clonotype occurred a few times. This chain joins TRBV12-3 or TRBV12-4 and TRBJ1-5; maybe TRBD1 (6 bases). The CDR3 sequence is 15 residues long. Trimming left V 8 bases short and J 1 base short, with 15 bases between. The CDR3 DNA is TGTGCCAGCGGTGGGGGGAGGGGGAGCAATCAGCCCCAGCATTTT. This translates into CASGGGRGSNQPQHF.

This clonotype was observed many times. The chain combines TRBV12-3 or TRBV12-4 with TRBJ2-7; 7 bases are shared with TRBD1. The CDR3 runs to 14 residues. V was pared by 6 bases and J by 0 bases, with 5 bases of the junction left unmatched. CDR3 DNA sequence: TGTGCCAGCAGCCGGGGACAGTTCTCCTACGAGCAGTACTTC. It encodes CASSRGQFSYEQYF.

This clonotype was seen a few times. This chain links TRBV14 with TRBJ2-1, with TRBD2 matching 10 bases. The CDR3 runs 17 residues. Looked up from germline, CDR1 is SGHDN and CDR2 is FVKESK. After removal of 4 bases from V and 3 bases from J, the junction contained 9 bases not matched to a gene. In DNA form, the CDR3 reads TGTGCCAGCAGCCCCCACCCCACTAGCGGGAACTACAATGAGCAGTTCTTC. As protein: CASSPHPTSGNYNEQFF.

Many counts were recorded for this clonotype. The CDR3 loop reads CASSFKLAGSGELFF. DNA for the CDR3: TGTGCCAGCAGTTTTAAACTAGCGGGCAGCGGGGAGCTGTTTTTT. The J gene is TRBJ2-2, the V gene TRBV12-3 or TRBV12-4; 9 bases map to TRBD2. The trim removed 3 bases at V and 7 bases at J, leaving 6 bases unmatched. This CDR3 is 15 amino acids long.

This clonotype came up many times. The V and J genes are TRBV7-2 and TRBJ2-2, with D tentatively TRBD2 (5 bases). The CDR3 spans 16 residues. Per the germline V gene, CDR1 is SGHTA and CDR2 is FQGNSA. V lost 4 bases to trimming and J lost 1 base, with 13 bases between them. This CDR3 reads CASSSFSGKNTGELFF. CDR3 bases: TGTGCCAGCAGCTCTTTCAGCGGAAAGAACACCGGGGAGCTGTTTTTT.

This clonotype was seen more than once but under ten times. V and J are TRBV6-2 or TRBV6-3 and TRBJ2-2, with D perhaps TRBD1 (6 bases). Trimming pared 6 bases from V and 2 bases from J, leaving 13 bases between. Germline-derived CDR1 and CDR2 are MNHEY and SVGEGT. The CDR3 is 15 amino acids. CDR3 in DNA: TGTGCCAGCAGACGCCCGGGACATAACACCGGGGAGCTGTTTTTT. It encodes CASRRPGHNTGELFF.

V gene TRBV7-8 combines with J gene TRBJ2-1, with a weak D call TRBD2 (6 bases). V was clipped by 4 bases and J by 8 bases, with 18 bases between them. The length of the CDR3 is 15 residues. The germline V gene encodes CDR1 SGHVS and CDR2 FQNEAQ. CDR3 region: CASSSTSFSRHEQFF. The CDR3 region has the DNA TGTGCCAGCAGCTCGACTAGTTTTAGTCGTCATGAGCAGTTCTTC.

This clonotype was observed at least ten times. The J gene is TRBJ2-1, the V gene TRBV12-3 or TRBV12-4; D may be TRBD1 or TRBD2 (5 bases each). This CDR3 spans 14 amino acids. Trimming took 8 bases from V and 5 from J, leaving 16 bases between them. The CDR3: CASAGDGLNNEQFF. CDR3 nucleotides: TGTGCCAGCGCCGGGGACGGATTAAACAATGAGCAGTTCTTC.

This clonotype was recorded at least ten times. The chain joins TRBV18 to TRBJ2-1; D is undetermined. This CDR3 is 16 amino acids long. Germline CDR1 is KGHSH and CDR2 is LQKENI. V gave up 3 bases and J gave up 6 bases, with 18 bases separating them. The CDR3: CASSPVASNAVNEQFF. CDR3 sequence (DNA): TGTGCCAGCTCACCGGTGGCGTCTAACGCTGTCAATGAGCAGTTCTTC.

This clonotype occurred many times. The V and J genes are TRBV10-3 and TRBJ2-5; D remains ambiguous. This CDR3 region has 13 residues. V lost 6 bases, J lost 1 base, and 9 bases lay in between. Per the germline V gene, CDR1 is ENHRY and CDR2 is SYGVKD. The CDR3 coding sequence is TGTGCCATCAGGAGACCACGCCAAGAGACCCAGTACTTC. It encodes CAIRRPRQETQYF.

This clonotype was counted a few times. This chain's CDR3 is CASRSLVEGPNTGELFF. The CDR3 DNA sequence: TGTGCCAGCAGGAGCCTCGTGGAGGGGCCGAACACCGGGGAGCTGTTTTTT. The chain has TRBV25-1 and TRBJ2-2; maybe TRBD2 (6 bases). The CDR3 is made up of 17 amino acids. V was trimmed by 6 bases and J by 0 bases, leaving 17 bases between them. The V gene's germline CDR1 is MGHDK and CDR2 SYGVNS.